These T cell receptor beta chains were read from a single sample in a study of neurological immune-mediated disorders. TCRdb independently ran MiXCR on the 5' RACE reads; one entry per CDR3 protein. The data contain more than 35,000 distinct CDR3 sequences, roughly 6.3% of them seen just once; the ten biggest clones take up around 0.6%. Sequences were obtained from CD4+ T cells from blood. The receptors shown here come from a woman in her thirties or forties in good health. CDR3s include the opening cysteine and the closing phenylalanine or tryptophan. Fields, in order: D gene, V gene, J gene, clone size, CDR3 protein, CDR3 DNA. The D gene is left open where the match is weak. Expanded clones get a size class; other rows say once, few or many, or leave the size out.

-	TRBV24-1	TRBJ1-4	many	CATRFGEVGGF	TGTGCCACCAGATTCGGGGAAGTCGGGGGCTTT
TRBD2	TRBV28	TRBJ2-5	many	CASSPALAGAETQYF	TGTGCCAGCAGTCCCGCCCTAGCGGGAGCTGAGACCCAGTACTTC
-	TRBV29-1	TRBJ2-3	many	CSDTEGDWDTQYF	TGCAGCGACACTGAGGGAGATTGGGATACGCAGTATTTT
-	TRBV29-1	TRBJ2-2	-	CTVADRSHTGELFF	TGCACCGTCGCCGATAGGTCCCACACCGGGGAGCTGTTTTTT
TRBD2	TRBV5-1	TRBJ2-1	many	CASSFSLLAGPSNEQFF	TGCGCCAGCAGCTTTAGCCTCCTAGCGGGTCCTTCCAATGAGCAGTTCTTC
TRBD2	TRBV24-1	TRBJ2-3	many	CATSRTSGGYTDTQYF	TGTGCCACCAGTAGGACTAGCGGAGGCTACACAGATACGCAGTATTTT
TRBD2	TRBV24-1	TRBJ2-7	many	CATTGGISYEQYF	TGTGCCACCACGGGGGGGATCTCCTACGAGCAGTACTTC
TRBD2	TRBV6-5	TRBJ2-4	many	CASSSGLAGIQYF	TGTGCCAGCAGCTCCGGACTAGCCGGCATTCAGTACTTC
TRBD2	TRBV20-1	TRBJ2-3	many	CSAPYLTSGSTDTQYF	TGCAGTGCTCCCTATTTGACTAGCGGGAGTACAGATACGCAGTATTTT
-	TRBV7-2	TRBJ2-7	-	CASSFYICSARATGTPSRVDF	-
TRBD1	TRBV5-1	TRBJ1-2	many	CASSRFGQEGYGYTF	TGCGCCAGCAGCCGGTTCGGACAGGAGGGTTATGGCTACACCTTC
TRBD1	TRBV5-1	TRBJ1-5	many	CASSSGQGNQPQHF	TGCGCCAGCAGCTCTGGACAGGGTAACCAGCCCCAGCATTTT
-	TRBV2	TRBJ1-1	many	CASREEGTPNTEAFF	TGTGCCAGCAGGGAGGAGGGCACCCCCAACACTGAAGCTTTCTTT
-	TRBV10-2	TRBJ2-7	many	CASSEEGVYEQYF	TGCGCCAGCAGTGAGGAGGGAGTCTACGAGCAGTACTTC
TRBD1	TRBV20-1	TRBJ1-5	many	CSASTGGNQPQHF	TGCAGTGCTAGTACAGGGGGCAATCAGCCCCAGCATTTT
TRBD2	TRBV7-3	TRBJ2-7	many	CASSIAGAEAYEQYF	TGTGCCAGCAGTATAGCGGGAGCGGAGGCCTACGAGCAGTACTTC
TRBD1	TRBV19	TRBJ2-2	-	CASRTHQGASGELFF	TGTGCCAGTAGAACCCACCAGGGGGCTAGCGGGGAGCTGTTTTTT
-	TRBV28	TRBJ2-1	few	CASTSQNEQFF	TGTGCCAGCACAAGTCAGAATGAGCAGTTCTTC
TRBD2	TRBV5-1	TRBJ2-2	many	CASASGRNTGELFF	TGCGCCAGTGCTAGCGGGAGAAACACCGGGGAGCTGTTTTTT
TRBD1	TRBV12-3/TRBV12-4	TRBJ1-1	many	CASSYRDRGLNTEAFF	TGTGCCAGCAGTTACCGGGACAGGGGACTAAACACTGAAGCTTTCTTT
-	TRBV5-1	TRBJ1-1	many	CASSSQGGNTEAFF	TGCGCCAGCAGCTCCCAGGGTGGGAACACTGAAGCTTTCTTT
TRBD2	TRBV10-3	TRBJ2-3	many	CAISLLAGETDTQYF	TGTGCCATCAGTCTCCTAGCGGGAGAGACAGATACGCAGTATTTT
-	TRBV10-3	TRBJ1-2	many	CATSSGQNSGYTF	TGTGCCACCAGTTCCGGGCAGAATTCGGGCTACACCTTC
-	TRBV7-9	TRBJ2-3	many	CASSSDWGRGTDTQYF	TGTGCCAGCAGCTCCGACTGGGGTCGGGGCACAGATACGCAGTATTTT
-	TRBV29-1	TRBJ2-1	many	CSVGRGVREQFF	TGCAGCGTTGGGCGCGGGGTGCGTGAGCAGTTCTTC
-	TRBV5-1	TRBJ2-7	many	CASSLTTYEQYF	TGCGCCAGCAGCTTAACGACCTACGAGCAGTACTTC
-	TRBV7-2	TRBJ2-7	many	CASSQVGEQYF	TGTGCCAGCAGCCAAGTCGGCGAGCAGTACTTC
-	TRBV5-6	TRBJ2-7	many	CASSLGGGTGSYEQYF	TGTGCCAGCAGCTTGGGGGGCGGGACGGGCTCCTACGAGCAGTACTTC
TRBD1	TRBV12-3/TRBV12-4	TRBJ1-5	many	CASRLGTGENQPQHF	TGTGCCAGCCGACTGGGGACAGGGGAAAATCAGCCCCAGCATTTT
-	TRBV6-5	TRBJ1-1	many	CASSYDKQGDTEAFF	TGTGCCAGCAGTTACGATAAACAGGGAGACACTGAAGCTTTCTTT
TRBD1	TRBV20-1	TRBJ1-4	medium-sized	CSGTGSTNEKLFF	TGCAGTGGGACAGGGTCAACTAATGAAAAACTGTTTTTT
-	TRBV10-2	TRBJ2-5	-	CASRPSGTRGVETQYF	TGCGCCAGCAGACCCTCCGGGACCAGGGGAGTAGAGACCCAGTACTTC
-	TRBV7-2	TRBJ2-2	many	CASSLARRRNTGELFF	TGTGCCAGCAGCTTAGCGCGACGGAGAAACACCGGGGAGCTGTTTTTT
TRBD2	TRBV4-3	TRBJ2-7	many	CASSQEFLAGYYEQYF	TGCGCCAGCAGCCAAGAGTTCCTAGCGGGATACTACGAGCAGTACTTC
-	TRBV10-3	TRBJ1-1	many	CAADDRNTEAFF	TGTGCCGCGGACGACCGAAACACTGAAGCTTTCTTT
-	TRBV5-1	TRBJ2-2	many	CASSLQTGNTGELFF	TGCGCCAGCAGCCTACAAACAGGGAACACCGGGGAGCTGTTTTTT